This T cell receptor (beta chain) emerged from a study of blood T cell repertoires in COVID-19. Study-level background: The study drew acute and convalescent COVID-19 samples from the United States, Italy and Spain. In each case, the material was cDNA or gDNA derived from T cells, B-cell-depleted T cells, or PBMCs.

TCRdb's table, derived via immunoSEQ multiplex PCR, lists solely in-frame clones and lacks some. The sample holds roughly 700,000 clones, 85% to 90% seen once. Germline CDR1 and CDR2: SNHLY and FYNNEI. This CDR3 contains 15 residues. The V end was cut by 3 bases, the J end by 6 bases, with 14 bases between. The sequence was collected from a woman aged 18 to 35 with acute or convalescent COVID-19. Input material: peripheral blood. The rearrangement uses TRBV2 and TRBJ2-2; TRBD2 might be the D (5 bases). DNA for the CDR3: TGTGCCAGCAGTGAGTCGGGAATTTATGCCGGGGAGCTGTTTTTT. This codes for CASSESGIYAGELFF.